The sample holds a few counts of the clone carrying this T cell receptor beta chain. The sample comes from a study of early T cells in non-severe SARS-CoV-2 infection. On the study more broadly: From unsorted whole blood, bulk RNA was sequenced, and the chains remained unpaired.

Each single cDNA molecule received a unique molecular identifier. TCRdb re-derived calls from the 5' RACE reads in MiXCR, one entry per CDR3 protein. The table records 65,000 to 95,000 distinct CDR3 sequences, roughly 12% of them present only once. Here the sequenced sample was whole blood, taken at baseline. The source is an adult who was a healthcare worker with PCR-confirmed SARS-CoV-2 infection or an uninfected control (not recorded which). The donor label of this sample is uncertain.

Here the CDR3 reads CASSDLGLASGNTIYF. The CDR3 coding sequence is TGTGCCAGCAGTGACCTTGGATTAGCCTCTGGAAACACCATATATTTT. V is TRBV2 and J is TRBJ1-3; D call uncertain. This CDR3 is built from 16 residues. Germline V CDR1 and CDR2: SNHLY, FYNNEI. The V end lost 3 bases, the J end lost 0 bases, and 12 bases lay between the germline ends.